This T cell receptor beta chain was identified in a study of blood T cell repertoires in COVID-19. Study at large: COVID-19 samples, acute and convalescent, were from the United States, Italy and Spain. The analysed material was cDNA or gDNA that came from T cells, B-cell-depleted T cells, or PBMCs.

CDR1 and CDR2 from the germline V gene are SGHTA and FQGNSA. The CDR3 is 15 residues long. Trimming shortened V by 2 bases and J by 0 bases, and 11 bases separated the two germline ends. Authors' methods: Reference gene primer amplification gave nucleated cell count estimates. Produced via immunoSEQ multiplex PCR; TCRdb's table is partial and in-frame only. The V and J calls and clone size were taken over from that table, and D and trimming were inferred from the DNA. The sample has 150,000 to 200,000 clones; roughly 87% are singletons. The sequencing sample was made of peripheral blood. The rearrangement joins TRBV7-2 to TRBJ2-7; tentatively, D is TRBD2 (6 bases). The clonotype originates from a woman in her 70s with acute or convalescent COVID-19. In DNA, the CDR3 is TGTGCCAGCAGCTTATGGGCGGGACCCTCCTACGAGCAGTACTTC. This codes for CASSLWAGPSYEQYF.